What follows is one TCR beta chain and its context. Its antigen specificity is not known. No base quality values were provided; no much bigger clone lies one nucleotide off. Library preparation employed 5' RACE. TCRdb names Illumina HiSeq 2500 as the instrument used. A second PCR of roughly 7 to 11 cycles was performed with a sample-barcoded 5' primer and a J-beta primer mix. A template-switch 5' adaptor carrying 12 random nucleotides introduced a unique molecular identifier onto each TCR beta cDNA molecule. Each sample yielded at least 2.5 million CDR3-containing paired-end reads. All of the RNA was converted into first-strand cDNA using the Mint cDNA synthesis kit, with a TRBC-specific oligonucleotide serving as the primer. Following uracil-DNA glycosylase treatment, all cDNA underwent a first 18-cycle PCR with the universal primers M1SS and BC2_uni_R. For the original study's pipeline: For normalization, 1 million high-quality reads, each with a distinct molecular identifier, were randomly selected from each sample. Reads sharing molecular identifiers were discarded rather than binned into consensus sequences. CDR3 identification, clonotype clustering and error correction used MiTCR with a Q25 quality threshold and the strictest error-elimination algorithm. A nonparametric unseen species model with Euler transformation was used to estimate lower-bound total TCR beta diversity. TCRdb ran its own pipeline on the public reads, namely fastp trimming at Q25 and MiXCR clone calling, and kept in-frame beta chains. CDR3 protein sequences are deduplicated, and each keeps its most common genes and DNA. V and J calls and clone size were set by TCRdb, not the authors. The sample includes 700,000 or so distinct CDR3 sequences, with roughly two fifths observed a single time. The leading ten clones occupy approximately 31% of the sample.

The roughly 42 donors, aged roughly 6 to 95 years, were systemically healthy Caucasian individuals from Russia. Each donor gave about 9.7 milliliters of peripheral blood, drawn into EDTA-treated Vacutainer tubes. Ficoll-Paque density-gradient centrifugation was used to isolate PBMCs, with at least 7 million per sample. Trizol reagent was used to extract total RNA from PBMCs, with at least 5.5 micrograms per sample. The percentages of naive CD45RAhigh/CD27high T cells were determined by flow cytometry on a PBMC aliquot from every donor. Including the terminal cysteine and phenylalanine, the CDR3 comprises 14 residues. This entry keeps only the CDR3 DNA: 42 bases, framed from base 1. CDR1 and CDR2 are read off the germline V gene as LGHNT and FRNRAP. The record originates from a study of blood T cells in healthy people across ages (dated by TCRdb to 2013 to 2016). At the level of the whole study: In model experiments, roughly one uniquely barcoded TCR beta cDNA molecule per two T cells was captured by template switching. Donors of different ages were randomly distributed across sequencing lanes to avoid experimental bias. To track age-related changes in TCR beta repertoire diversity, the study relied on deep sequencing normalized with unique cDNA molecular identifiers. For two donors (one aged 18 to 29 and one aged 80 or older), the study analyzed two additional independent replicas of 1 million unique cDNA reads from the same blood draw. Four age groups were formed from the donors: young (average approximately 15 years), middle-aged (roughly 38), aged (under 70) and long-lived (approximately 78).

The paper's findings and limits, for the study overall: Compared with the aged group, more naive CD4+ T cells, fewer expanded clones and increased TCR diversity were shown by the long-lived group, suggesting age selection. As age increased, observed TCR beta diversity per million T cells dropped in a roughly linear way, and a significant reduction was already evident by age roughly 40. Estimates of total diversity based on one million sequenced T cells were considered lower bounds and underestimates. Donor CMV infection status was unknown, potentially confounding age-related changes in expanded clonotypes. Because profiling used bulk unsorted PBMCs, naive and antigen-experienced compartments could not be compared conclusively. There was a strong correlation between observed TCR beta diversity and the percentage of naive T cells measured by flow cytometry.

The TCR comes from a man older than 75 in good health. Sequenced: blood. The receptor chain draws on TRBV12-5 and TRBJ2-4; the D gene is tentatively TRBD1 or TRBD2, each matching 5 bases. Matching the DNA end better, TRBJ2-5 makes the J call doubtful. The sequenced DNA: TGTGCTAGTGGAATGGGGGTGTTCGAAGAGACCCAGTACTTC. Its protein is CASGMGVFEETQYF.